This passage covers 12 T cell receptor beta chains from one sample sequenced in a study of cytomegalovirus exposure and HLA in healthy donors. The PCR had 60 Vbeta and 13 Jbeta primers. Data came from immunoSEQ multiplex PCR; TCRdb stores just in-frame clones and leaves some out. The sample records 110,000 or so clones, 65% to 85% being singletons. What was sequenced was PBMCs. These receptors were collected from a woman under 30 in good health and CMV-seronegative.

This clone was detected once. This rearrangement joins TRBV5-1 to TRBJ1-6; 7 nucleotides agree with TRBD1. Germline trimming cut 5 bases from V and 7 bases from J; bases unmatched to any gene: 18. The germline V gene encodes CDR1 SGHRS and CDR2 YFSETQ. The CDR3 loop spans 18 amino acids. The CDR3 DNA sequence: TGCGCCAGCAGGCCCCGAGGTGGCAGGGGGACAGAAAATTCACCCCTCCACTTT. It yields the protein CASRPRGGRGTENSPLHF.

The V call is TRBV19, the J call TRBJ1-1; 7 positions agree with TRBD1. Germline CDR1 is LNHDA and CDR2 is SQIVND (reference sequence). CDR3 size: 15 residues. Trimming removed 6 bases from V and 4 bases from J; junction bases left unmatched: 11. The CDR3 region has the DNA TGTGCCAGTAGACGACAGGGTGAGGGTGGCACTGAAGCTTTCTTT. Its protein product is CASRRQGEGGTEAFF.

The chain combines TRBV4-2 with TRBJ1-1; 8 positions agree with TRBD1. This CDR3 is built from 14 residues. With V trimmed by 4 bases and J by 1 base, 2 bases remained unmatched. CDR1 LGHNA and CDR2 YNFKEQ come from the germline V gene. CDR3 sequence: CASSLGQGNTEAFF. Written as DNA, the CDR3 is TGTGCCAGCAGCCTCGGACAGGGGAACACTGAAGCTTTCTTT.

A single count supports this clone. This CDR3 is CASCPTGSSNEKLFF. CDR3 in DNA: TGCGCCAGTTGCCCAACCGGGTCCTCTAATGAAAAACTGTTTTTT. V and J are TRBV10-2 and TRBJ1-4; D call uncertain. Per the germline V gene, CDR1 is WSHSY and CDR2 is SAAADI. CDR3 length: 15 residues. Trimming removed 9 bases from V and 3 bases from J, with 17 bases in between.

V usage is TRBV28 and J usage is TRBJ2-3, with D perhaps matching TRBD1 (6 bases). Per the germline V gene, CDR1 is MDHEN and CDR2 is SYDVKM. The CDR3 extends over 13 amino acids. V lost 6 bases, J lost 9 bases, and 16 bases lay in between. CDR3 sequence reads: CASSSTGQRTQYF. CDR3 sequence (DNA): TGTGCCAGCAGCTCCACAGGACAGAGGACGCAGTATTTT.

For the CDR3, the DNA is TGTGCCAGCAGTTTAGAATCAGCGTCTGGGGCCAACGTCCTGACTTTC. Its translation is CASSLESASGANVLTF. This chain connects TRBV28 to TRBJ2-6; unclear D gene. The CDR3 has 16 residues. CDR1 and CDR2 (germline): MDHEN, SYDVKM. Trimming removed 2 bases at V and 1 base at J, with 9 bases between.

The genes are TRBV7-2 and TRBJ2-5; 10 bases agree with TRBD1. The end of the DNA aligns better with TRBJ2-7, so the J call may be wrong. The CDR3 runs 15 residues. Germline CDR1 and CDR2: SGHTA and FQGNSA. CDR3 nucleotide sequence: TGTGCCAGCACCTCCCCGGGACAGGGGCACTACGAGCAGTACTTC. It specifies CASTSPGQGHYEQYF.

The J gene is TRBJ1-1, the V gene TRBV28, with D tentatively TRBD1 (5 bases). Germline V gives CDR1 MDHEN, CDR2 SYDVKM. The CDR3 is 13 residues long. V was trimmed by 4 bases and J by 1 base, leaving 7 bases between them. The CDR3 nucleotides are TGTGCCAGCAGTTGGGGGGGGAACACTGAAGCTTTCTTT. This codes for CASSWGGNTEAFF.

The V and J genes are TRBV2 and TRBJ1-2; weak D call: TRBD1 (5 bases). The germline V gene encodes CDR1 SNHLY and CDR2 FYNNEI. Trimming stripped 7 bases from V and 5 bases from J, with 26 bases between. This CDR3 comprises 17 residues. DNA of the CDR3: TGTGCCAGCACCATGGGGGGAACAGGCGCCTTTGGATATGGCTACACCTTC. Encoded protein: CASTMGGTGAFGYGYTF.

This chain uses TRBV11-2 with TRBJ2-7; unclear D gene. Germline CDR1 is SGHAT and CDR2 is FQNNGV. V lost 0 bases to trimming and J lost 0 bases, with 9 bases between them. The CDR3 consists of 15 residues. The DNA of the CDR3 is TGTGCCAGCAGCTTAGACAGACTCTCCTCCTACGAGCAGTACGTC. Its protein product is CASSLDRLSSYEQYV.

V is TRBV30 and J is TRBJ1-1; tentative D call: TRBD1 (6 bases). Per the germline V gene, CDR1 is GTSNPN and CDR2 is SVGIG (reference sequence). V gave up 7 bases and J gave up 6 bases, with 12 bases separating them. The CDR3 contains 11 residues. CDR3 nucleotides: TGTGCCTCAACAGGGTGGTCTGAAGCTTTCTTT. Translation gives CASTGWSEAFF.

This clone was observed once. The CDR3 nucleotides are TGTGCCTCTCAGGGGGCGGCTAATGAAAAACTGTTTTTT. This codes for CASQGAANEKLFF. V and J are TRBV19 and TRBJ1-4, with 8 bases aligning to TRBD1. V trimming: 11 bases; J trimming: 3 bases; junction bases outside the gene matches: 5. In germline, CDR1 is LNHDA, CDR2 SQIVND (reference sequence). This CDR3 spans 13 amino acids.